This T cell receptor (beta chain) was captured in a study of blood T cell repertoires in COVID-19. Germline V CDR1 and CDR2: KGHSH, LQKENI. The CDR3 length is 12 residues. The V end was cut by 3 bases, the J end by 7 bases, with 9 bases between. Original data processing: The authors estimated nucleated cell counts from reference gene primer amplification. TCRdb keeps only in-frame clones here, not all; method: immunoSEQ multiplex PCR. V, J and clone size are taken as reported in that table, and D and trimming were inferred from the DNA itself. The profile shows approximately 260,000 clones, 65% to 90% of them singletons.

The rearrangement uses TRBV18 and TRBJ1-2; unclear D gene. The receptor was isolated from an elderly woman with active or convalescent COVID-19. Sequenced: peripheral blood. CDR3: CASSPGGTGYTF. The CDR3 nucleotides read TGTGCCAGCTCACCGGGAGGTACTGGCTACACCTTC. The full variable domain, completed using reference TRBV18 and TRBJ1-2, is NAGVMQNPRHLVRRRGQEARLRCSPMKGHSHVYWYRQLPEEGLKFMVYLQKENIIDESGMPKERFSAEFPKEGPSILRIQQVVRGDSAAYFCASSPGGTGYTFGSGTRLTVV.